This TCR beta chain is drawn from a study of T cell changes during pregnancy in multiple sclerosis. Assay used: immunoSEQ multiplex PCR; TCRdb lists only in-frame clones, some missing. Among fewer than 140,000 clones listed, about 89% were seen once. From germline, CDR1 is ENHRY and CDR2 SYGVKD. This CDR3 has 17 residues. V was pared by 0 bases and J by 0 bases, with 9 bases between. The specimen was peripheral blood, collected before pregnancy. The receptor was derived from a female donor with multiple sclerosis, enrolled in a pregnancy study. The rearrangement joins TRBV10-3 to TRBJ1-6; no definite D call. CDR3 region: CAISESGGSSYNSPLHF. The CDR3 nucleotides are TGTGCCATCAGTGAGTCAGGAGGAAGCTCCTATAATTCACCCCTCCACTTT.